These T cell receptor beta chains were read from a single sample in a study of blood T cell repertoires in COVID-19. Sequencing used immunoSEQ multiplex PCR; TCRdb keeps in-frame clones, though not all of them. The profile shows approximately 400,000 clones, around 83% of them singletons. Sequenced material: PBMCs or T cells enriched from blood (not recorded which). The receptor set was obtained from a woman aged 45-65 years who had recovered from COVID-19. CDR3s include the opening cysteine and the closing phenylalanine or tryptophan. The order of the fields is clone size, D gene, V gene, CDR3 length, J gene, CDR3 protein, CDR3 DNA. D genes are given only for firm matches. Some rows mark clone size as missing; the rest say once, few, many or name a class of expanded clone.

>-|-|TRBV30|12|TRBJ1-2
CAWSWGGYGYTF
TGTGCCTGGTCCTGGGGGGGATATGGCTACACCTTC
>-|-|TRBV6-1|15|TRBJ1-5
CASSEGRVINQPQHF
TGTGCCAGCAGTGAAGGCAGGGTGATTAATCAGCCCCAGCATTTT
>-|-|TRBV7-8|16|TRBJ2-1
CASSSRTVLSYNEQFF
TGTGCCAGCAGCTCTAGGACAGTCCTCTCCTACAATGAGCAGTTCTTC
>-|-|TRBV7-2|10|TRBJ1-2
CASSRSGYTF
TGTGCCAGCAGCCGGAGTGGCTACACCTTC
>-|-|TRBV4-3|14|TRBJ2-7
CASSQDLGYYEQYF
TGCGCCAGCAGCCAAGATTTGGGCTACTACGAGCAGTACTTC
>-|-|TRBV2|14|TRBJ1-5
CASSEPGGFQPQHF
TGTGCCAGCAGTGAACCCGGGGGGTTTCAGCCCCAGCATTTT
>-|TRBD1|TRBV6-1|16|TRBJ1-2
CASSVGTGVGNYGYTF
TGTGCCAGCAGTGTGGGGACAGGGGTCGGAAACTATGGCTACACCTTC
>-|-|TRBV11-2|14|TRBJ2-5
CASSLEGAGETQYF
TGTGCCAGCAGCTTAGAGGGAGCTGGAGAGACCCAGTACTTC
>-|-|TRBV19|16|TRBJ1-5
CASSTTKQGTSQPQHF
TGTGCCAGTAGTACCACCAAACAGGGAACAAGTCAGCCCCAGCATTTT
>few|TRBD1|TRBV6-2/TRBV6-3|14|TRBJ1-2
CASSWDRVSYGYTF
TGTGCCAGCAGTTGGGACAGGGTGAGCTATGGCTACACCTTC
>-|-|TRBV6-5|13|TRBJ1-1
CASMQTGYTEAFF
TGTGCCAGTATGCAGACAGGCTACACTGAAGCTTTCTTT
>-|TRBD2|TRBV30|15|TRBJ2-1
CAWSGRGLAGGPGFF
TGTGCCTGGAGTGGACGAGGACTAGCGGGAGGGCCAGGGTTCTTC
>-|-|TRBV7-2|14|TRBJ1-5
CASSLAEGDQPQHF
TGTGCCAGCAGCTTAGCCGAAGGAGATCAGCCCCAGCATTTT
>-|TRBD1|TRBV2|14|TRBJ1-1
CASSLQGVGTEAFF
TGTGCCAGCAGTTTACAGGGGGTCGGGACTGAAGCTTTCTTT
>few|TRBD1|TRBV4-2|16|TRBJ1-3
CASSQDRGSSGNTIYF
TGTGCCAGCAGCCAAGACAGGGGGAGCTCTGGAAACACCATATATTTT
>-|-|TRBV6-6|15|TRBJ1-6
CASSLAGRDNSPLHF
TGTGCCAGCAGTTTGGCAGGGCGCGATAATTCACCCCTCCACTTT
>-|TRBD2|TRBV3-1/TRBV3-2|13|TRBJ2-7
CASSRGYGGEQYF
TGTGCCAGCAGCCGAGGCTACGGGGGGGAGCAGTACTTC
>-|-|TRBV9|13|TRBJ2-5
CASSVAFEETQYF
TGTGCCAGCAGCGTGGCTTTCGAAGAGACCCAGTACTTC
>-|-|TRBV7-6|12|TRBJ2-5
CASSSRGETQYF
TGTGCCAGCAGCTCCAGGGGAGAGACCCAGTACTTC
>-|-|TRBV19|16|TRBJ2-6
CASSTRDLAGANVLTF
TGTGCCAGTAGTACCAGAGACTTAGCTGGGGCCAACGTCCTGACTTTC
>-|-|TRBV3-1/TRBV3-2|14|TRBJ2-4
CASSQDPASAPGYF
TGTGCCAGCAGCCAAGATCCGGCTAGCGCCCCCGGGTACTTC
>-|TRBD1|TRBV19|13|TRBJ2-7
CASRRQGAWEQYF
TGTGCCAGTAGGCGGCAGGGGGCCTGGGAGCAGTACTTC
>once|TRBD1|TRBV9|14|TRBJ1-2
CASSVATGGYGYTF
TGTGCCAGCAGCGTCGCCACAGGGGGCTATGGCTACACCTTC
>few|TRBD2|TRBV3-1/TRBV3-2|16|TRBJ2-7
CASSRGTSGTPYEQYF
TGTGCCAGCAGCCGGGGGACTAGCGGAACCCCCTACGAGCAGTACTTC
>-|-|TRBV19|16|TRBJ1-5
CASTQTGTSYGQPQHF
TGTGCCAGTACCCAAACCGGGACATCTTACGGACAGCCCCAGCATTTT
>-|-|TRBV15|16|TRBJ2-2
CATSRDERFISGELFF
TGTGCCACCAGCAGAGATGAGAGGTTTATTTCCGGGGAGCTGTTTTTT
>-|-|TRBV6-5|11|TRBJ1-2
CATSLGAGYTF
TGTGCCACGTCGTTAGGGGCTGGCTACACCTTC
>-|-|TRBV5-1|17|TRBJ1-4
CASSLGQGRPTNEKLFF
TGCGCCAGCAGCTTGGGGCAGGGTCGACCAACTAATGAAAAACTGTTTTTT